The 8 T cell receptor beta chains below were found in one sample sequenced in a study of blood T cell repertoires in COVID-19. TCRdb's table, derived via immunoSEQ multiplex PCR, lists solely in-frame clones and lacks some. The data contain some 390,000 clones, 89% of them seen just once; the ten biggest clones take up 1.7%. Sequenced input: PBMCs or T cells enriched from blood (not recorded which). The receptors here all came from a woman under 40 who had recovered from COVID-19.

V is TRBV28 and J is TRBJ2-1; D gene unclear. Per the germline V gene, CDR1 is MDHEN and CDR2 is SYDVKM. The CDR3 consists of 11 residues. Trimming cost V 4 bases and J 8 bases, with 6 bases left between them. CDR3 amino acids: CASSYSYEQFF. The CDR3 bases are TGTGCCAGCAGTTACAGCTATGAGCAGTTCTTC.

The chain employs TRBV27 and TRBJ2-3, with D possibly matching TRBD1 (6 bases). V shed 6 bases and J shed 0 bases, with 13 bases lying between them. The length of the CDR3 is 15 residues. Germline CDR1 is MNHEY and CDR2 is SMNVEV (reference sequence). Here the CDR3 DNA reads TGTGCCAGCAGGCTCATAGGGGGTAGCACAGATACGCAGTATTTT. Its translation is CASRLIGGSTDTQYF.

The CDR3: CASSLRDRENTEAFF. In nucleotides, the CDR3 is TGTGCCAGCAGCCTCCGGGACAGGGAAAACACTGAAGCTTTCTTT. The chain joins TRBV11-2 to TRBJ1-1, with TRBD1 matching 9 bases. With V trimmed by 5 bases and J by 2 bases, 6 bases remained unmatched. The CDR3 length is 15 residues. Germline CDR1 reads SGHAT; CDR2 reads FQNNGV.

The V gene is TRBV7-2, the J gene TRBJ2-3; D may be TRBD2 (7 bases). The germline V gene has CDR1 SGHTA and CDR2 FQGNSA. This CDR3 is built from 14 residues. Trimming cost V 2 bases and J 5 bases, with 11 bases left between them. CDR3 sequence reads: CASSLSGGGDTQYF. The CDR3 DNA sequence: TGTGCCAGCAGCTTATCGGGGGGCGGAGATACGCAGTATTTT. Full variable domain (rest looked up from reference TRBV7-2 and TRBJ2-3): GAGVSQSPSNKVTEKGKDVELRCDPISGHTALYWYRQSLGQGLEFLIYFQGNSAPDKSGLPSDRFSAERTGGSVSTLTIQRTQQEDSAVYLCASSLSGGGDTQYFGPGTRLTVL.

The V call is TRBV27, the J call TRBJ2-7; D unclear. Germline CDR1 and CDR2: MNHEY and SMNVEV (reference sequence). The CDR3 covers 13 residues. Trimming stripped 0 bases from V and 5 bases from J, with 8 bases between. CDR3 DNA: TGTGCCAGCAGTTTATCGAACTTCGACGAGCAGTACTTC. It encodes CASSLSNFDEQYF.

This clone was recorded a few times. This chain connects TRBV2 to TRBJ1-5; D is uncertain. Trimming cost V 4 bases and J 2 bases, with 18 bases left between them. The CDR3 is 17 amino acids. CDR1 is SNHLY and CDR2 is FYNNEI in the germline V gene. This chain's CDR3 is CASSGRIEGRGNQPQHF. The CDR3 DNA reads as TGTGCCAGCAGTGGACGAATCGAGGGTCGGGGCAATCAGCCCCAGCATTTT.

J is TRBJ1-1 and V is TRBV19; 7 positions agree with TRBD1. The junction had 11 bases not matched to a gene; V was cut back by 7 bases and J by 0 bases. Germline V gene sequence: CDR1 LNHDA, CDR2 SQIVND (reference sequence). This CDR3 has 16 residues. The CDR3 sequence: CASTITGASLNTEAFF. CDR3 in DNA: TGTGCCAGTACCATCACAGGGGCCTCACTGAACACTGAAGCTTTCTTT.

The chain combines TRBV5-1 with TRBJ2-1; TRBD1 is a possible D gene (6 bases). This CDR3 has 12 amino acids. Germline loops: CDR1 SGHRS, CDR2 YFSETQ. V lost 5 bases and J lost 10, with 13 bases in between. DNA of the CDR3: TGCGCCAGCAGACAGGACAGTTCCGAGCAGTTCTTC. This translates into CASRQDSSEQFF.